Sequencing of this TCR beta chain was carried out in a study of T-cell memory formation after mild COVID-19. Study-wide results and caveats: What remained unconfirmed was the SARS-CoV-2 specificity of second-wave clones peaking on day 37. The study detected some responding clones in pre-infection memory, suggesting cross-reactive memory joined.

J was trimmed by 13 bases and V by 2 bases; bases with no gene match: 15. Germline V gives CDR1 MGHRA, CDR2 YSYEKL. The CDR3 consists of 15 residues. MiXCR, applied by TCRdb to the 5' RACE reads, yields one record per CDR3 protein. Among roughly 300,000 distinct CDR3 sequences listed, 8% to 9% were seen once. Concerning this clonotype: Its specificity is not known.

The chain links TRBV4-1 to TRBJ1-1; 8 bases are shared with TRBD1. The sequencing input was PBMCs or a T cell subset sorted from them (not recorded which). The TCR comes from a man aged 18 to 29 who had mild COVID-19 (a few samples of this study predate the infection). Cell type and time point are not known. Written as DNA, the CDR3 is TGCGCCAGCAGCCAAACTCAGGGGGCCAGTCCTATTGATTTCTTT. Amino acid sequence: CASSQTQGASPIDFF.